This TCR beta chain was sequenced for a study of T-cell reconstitution after alpha-beta-depleted transplantation in children. Study-wide results and limits: Several hundred rapidly expanded clones from non-depleted graft cells reportedly supplied alpha-beta T cells about two months post-transplant. The origin of high day-60 TCRbeta diversity in some patients lay in surviving recipient T cells and thymic progenitors. At one year after transplant, newly produced T cells mostly accounted for T-cell counts and diversity.

V was trimmed by 5 bases and J by 2 bases, leaving 7 bases between them. The CDR3 is 13 amino acids. This clonotype was observed many times. Antigen specificity is unknown. Unique molecular identifiers were used to barcode this TCRbeta library. MiXCR, applied by TCRdb to the PCR reads, yields one record per CDR3 protein. The sample lists 200,000 or so distinct CDR3 sequences, roughly 8.1% occurring once. The V and J genes are TRBV12-3 or TRBV12-4 and TRBJ1-5; a weak D match, TRBD1 (6 bases). The receptor's source is a male patient aged 2 to 9 who had a stem cell transplant for acute myeloid leukemia, so the T cells may come from the graft donor. Sequencing was performed on PBMCs, mostly from graft donor cells, taken 360 days after TCRalphabeta/CD19-depleted stem cell transplant. CDR3 coding DNA: TGTGCCAGCAGTCGACAGGGCAATCAGCCCCAGCATTTT. It specifies CASSRQGNQPQHF.